The source of this T cell receptor (beta chain) is a study of cytomegalovirus exposure and HLA in healthy donors. Both 60 Vbeta primers and 13 Jbeta primers went into the PCR. Using immunoSEQ multiplex PCR, the repertoire was profiled, and TCRdb retains in-frame clones only, with some absent. This repertoire comprises some 150,000 clones; its ten largest clones make up roughly 2.7%. V was clipped by 3 bases and J by 8 bases, with 16 bases between them. The CDR3 loop spans 14 amino acids. Looked up from germline, CDR1 is SQVTM and CDR2 is ANQGSEA. The sequence came from a man aged 40-49 years in good health and CMV-seronegative. The sequencing input was PBMCs. This chain uses TRBV29-1 with TRBJ1-4, with D unclear. The CDR3 spells CSVDRIAVGEKLFF. The CDR3 DNA follows: TGCAGCGTTGACCGAATTGCGGTTGGAGAAAAACTGTTTTTT.